The 25 T cell receptor beta chains reported below all come from one sample, sequenced in a study of response to subunit inactivated influenza vaccine. TCRdb ran MiXCR on the RT-PCR reads and lists one entry per CDR3 protein. The sample shows 750,000 to 850,000 distinct CDR3 sequences, 15% to 20% of them seen only once. Sequenced here: PBMCs from blood, sampled 5 days after vaccination. These receptors were collected from a man aged 50-60 years who received an inactivated influenza vaccine.

This sequence joins TRBV6-2 or TRBV6-3 and TRBJ2-1; maybe TRBD1 (6 bases). The CDR3 spans 15 residues. The V gene's germline CDR1 is MNHEY and CDR2 SVGEGT. The V end was cut by 7 bases, the J end by 8 bases, with 21 bases between. CDR3 DNA: TGTGCCAGCACCCTGGGGGATTGGGGGCGCGATGAGCAGTTCTTC. Translating it yields CASTLGDWGRDEQFF.

The chain has TRBV20-1 and TRBJ2-1, with 10 bases lining up with TRBD2. Germline-derived CDR1 and CDR2 are DFQATT and SNEGSKA (reference sequence). This CDR3 is built from 14 residues. The trim removed 7 bases at V and 5 bases at J, leaving 8 bases unmatched. CDR3: CSVVIAGGNNEQFF. Written as DNA, the CDR3 is TGCAGTGTTGTTATAGCGGGAGGAAACAATGAGCAGTTCTTC.

The genes are TRBV5-6 and TRBJ1-1; D is unresolved. The germline gives CDR1 SGHDT, CDR2 YYEEEE. The germline V and J ends were trimmed by 4 bases and 1 base, with 11 bases remaining between them. CDR3 length: 14 amino acids. CDR3 residues: CASSPSKWNTEAFF. CDR3 bases: TGTGCCAGCAGCCCCAGTAAGTGGAACACTGAAGCTTTCTTT.

This clonotype turned up a few times. The chain links TRBV20-1 to TRBJ2-7; D not resolved. The V gene's germline CDR1 is DFQATT and CDR2 SNEGSKA (reference sequence). This CDR3 region has 11 residues. V dropped 2 bases and J dropped 7 bases, with 9 bases sitting between them. The CDR3 DNA follows: TGCAGTGCTAGACCCTTCGATGAGCAGTACTTC. Residues: CSARPFDEQYF.

This clonotype has at least ten counts. The chain combines TRBV5-1 with TRBJ2-7; D not resolved. The V and J ends lost 1 base and 5 bases respectively, with 7 bases between them. The CDR3 runs to 12 residues. Per germline, CDR1 SGHRS and CDR2 YFSETQ. CDR3 in amino acids: CASSLFADEQYF. Here the CDR3 DNA reads TGCGCCAGCAGCTTGTTTGCCGACGAGCAGTACTTC.

This chain uses TRBV29-1 with TRBJ2-7; D ambiguous. Germline values: CDR1 SQVTM, CDR2 ANQGSEA. There are 9 residues in the CDR3. The V gene lost 4 bases and the J gene lost 7 bases, with 5 bases spanning the gap. CDR3 protein: CSVVYEQYF. CDR3 sequence (DNA): TGCAGCGTTGTTTATGAGCAGTACTTC.

There are a few counts of this clonotype. The chain is built from TRBV12-3 or TRBV12-4 and TRBJ1-1; D uncertain. V was pared by 3 bases and J by 1 base, with 9 bases between. CDR3 size: 14 residues. The CDR3 DNA sequence: TGTGCCAGCAGTTTTCGGCCGCCGAACACTGAAGCTTTCTTT. Its translation is CASSFRPPNTEAFF.

This clonotype occurred a few times. The gene calls are TRBV7-2 and TRBJ2-1; D is tentatively TRBD1 or TRBD2 (6 bases each). The germline gives CDR1 SGHTA, CDR2 FQGNSA. CDR3 length: 15 amino acids. Trimming stripped 2 bases from V and 3 bases from J, with 11 bases between. CDR3 nucleotides: TGTGCCAGCAGCTTAAGGGGGGCAGGCTACAATGAGCAGTTCTTC. It encodes CASSLRGAGYNEQFF.

This chain uses TRBV12-3 or TRBV12-4 with TRBJ2-5; perhaps D is TRBD1 or TRBD2 (6 bases each). V was trimmed by 5 bases and J by 4 bases, leaving 14 bases between them. The CDR3 length is 14 residues. CDR3 in DNA: TGTGCCAGCAGTACCAGTGGGGGGCGAGAGACCCAGTACTTC. It specifies CASSTSGGRETQYF.

The chain recombines TRBV3-1 with TRBJ2-1; D is perhaps TRBD1 (6 bases). The CDR3 covers 15 residues. The germline gives CDR1 LGHDT, CDR2 YNNKEL (reference sequence). Trimming removed 0 bases at V and 6 bases at J, with 12 bases between. The CDR3 DNA reads as TGTGCCAGCAGCCAAGATCGCAACAGGGTCAATGAGCAGTTCTTC. Its translation is CASSQDRNRVNEQFF.

CDR3 amino acids: CASSKGQVRDGEQFF. Written as DNA, the CDR3 is TGTGCCAGTAGTAAGGGACAGGTCAGAGATGGTGAGCAGTTCTTC. The chain is built from TRBV19 and TRBJ2-1; the match to TRBD1 covers 8 bases. This CDR3 is 15 amino acids long. The V segment lost 4 bases and the J segment 9 bases; nucleotides outside the gene matches: 11. Germline V gene sequence: CDR1 LNHDA, CDR2 SQIVND (reference sequence).

This clonotype showed up just a few times. This chain connects TRBV20-1 to TRBJ2-7; the D is unclear. Per the germline V gene, CDR1 is DFQATT and CDR2 is SNEGSKA (reference sequence). V was cut by 5 bases and J by 5 bases, with 16 bases left in between. The CDR3 covers 13 residues. The CDR3 is CSADPTRADEQYF. As DNA, the CDR3 is TGCAGTGCTGACCCCACGAGAGCAGACGAGCAGTACTTC.

A few counts support this clonotype. The gene calls are TRBV4-3 and TRBJ2-7, with D perhaps TRBD2 (6 bases). The ends were cut back, 4 bases at V and 2 bases at J, with 18 bases in the middle. CDR1 LGHNA and CDR2 YSLEER come from the germline V gene. The CDR3 covers 16 residues. CDR3 sequence: CASSPWGDSRPYEQYF. In nucleotides, the CDR3 is TGCGCCAGCAGCCCGTGGGGGGACTCCCGACCCTACGAGCAGTACTTC.

Only a few counts were recorded for this clonotype. V is TRBV20-1 and J is TRBJ2-1; D not resolved. V lost 5 bases and J 6 bases, leaving 20 bases between the germline ends. CDR3 length: 15 residues. In germline, CDR1 is DFQATT, CDR2 SNEGSKA (reference sequence). The CDR3 DNA sequence: TGCAGTGCTCTTTGGACCGGGCCCGGCCTCAATGAGCAGTTCTTC. Translation gives CSALWTGPGLNEQFF.

This clonotype appeared a few times. The chain couples TRBV29-1 to TRBJ1-1; D call uncertain. V lost 7 bases and J 12 bases, leaving 18 bases between the germline ends. Looked up from germline, CDR1 is SQVTM and CDR2 is ANQGSEA. This CDR3 spans 11 amino acids. CDR3 sequence: CSASLLEASFF. CDR3 nucleotides: TGCAGCGCATCCTTGCTCGAAGCGTCTTTCTTT.

A few counts support this clonotype. The gene calls are TRBV19 and TRBJ2-1; TRBD1 is a possible D gene (6 bases). Germline lookup yields CDR1 LNHDA and CDR2 SQIVND (reference sequence). CDR3 length equals 13 residues. V gave up 5 bases and J gave up 3 bases, with 8 bases separating them. The CDR3 region has the DNA TGTGCCAGTAGTCAGGGGAACTACAATGAGCAGTTCTTC. Protein: CASSQGNYNEQFF.

This clonotype appeared a few times. The rearrangement links TRBV12-3 or TRBV12-4 to TRBJ1-2, with D unresolved. V lost 5 bases to trimming and J lost 4 bases, with 20 bases between them. The CDR3 extends over 16 amino acids. As DNA, the CDR3 is TGTGCCAGCAGTCCGGTCCGATCTGGAGGTGTCTATGGCTACACCTTC. Its translation is CASSPVRSGGVYGYTF.

The genes are TRBV19 and TRBJ2-2; D is perhaps TRBD1 (5 bases). The V gene lost 3 bases and the J gene lost 4 bases, with 12 bases spanning the gap. This CDR3 comprises 15 residues. Germline V gene data show CDR1 as LNHDA and CDR2 as SQIVND (reference sequence). The chain's CDR3 is CASSIGRAGTGELFF. CDR3 nucleotide sequence: TGTGCCAGTAGTATCGGCAGGGCTGGCACCGGGGAGCTGTTTTTT. The full variable domain, completed using reference TRBV19 and TRBJ2-2, is DGGITQSPKYLFRKEGQNVTLSCEQNLNHDAMYWYRQDPGQGLRLIYYSQIVNDFQKGDIAEGYSVSREKKESFPLTVTSAQKNPTAFYLCASSIGRAGTGELFFGEGSRLTVL.

This chain links TRBV10-2 with TRBJ2-1, with D perhaps given as TRBD1 or TRBD2 (5 bases each). The CDR3 covers 18 residues. V was clipped by 3 bases and J by 0 bases, with 18 bases between them. The V gene's germline CDR1 is WSHSY and CDR2 SAAADI. The CDR3 sequence: CASSDVSGRVSSYNEQFF. The CDR3 nucleotides are TGCGCCAGCAGTGATGTGTCAGGGAGAGTTAGCTCCTACAATGAGCAGTTCTTC.

This chain uses TRBV7-8 with TRBJ2-5, with 8 bases matching TRBD2. CDR3 length: 18 amino acids. The ends lost 5 bases at V and 1 base at J; junction bases unmatched: 15. Germline CDR1 reads SGHVS; CDR2 reads FQNEAQ. The CDR3 region is CASSPFGSAGALQETQYF. In DNA, the CDR3 is TGTGCCAGCAGCCCCTTCGGATCAGCGGGGGCCCTCCAAGAGACCCAGTACTTC.

The chain links TRBV12-3 or TRBV12-4 to TRBJ1-5; 8 nucleotides line up with TRBD1. This CDR3 region has 14 residues. V gave up 5 bases and J gave up 3 bases; unmatched junction bases: 3. The CDR3 DNA is TGTGCCAGCAGTCGGACAGGGTACAATCAGCCCCAGCATTTT. Translation gives CASSRTGYNQPQHF.

The rearrangement links TRBV6-7 to TRBJ2-1, with 7 bases that match TRBD1. TRBV6-7 counts as an open reading frame of uncertain function. J lost 3 bases, V lost 10 bases, and 12 bases had no gene match. CDR3 size: 15 residues. CDR3 coding DNA: TGTGCCACCTCCTTTTTTACAGGGGTCTACAATGAGCAGTTCTTC. It yields the protein CATSFFTGVYNEQFF.

V usage is TRBV7-6 and J usage is TRBJ2-1; 10 bases are shared with TRBD2. The CDR3 runs to 16 residues. Looked up from germline, CDR1 is SGHVS and CDR2 is FNYEAQ. Losses at the gene ends were 5 bases for V and 2 bases for J; bases not matched to a gene: 6. CDR3 protein: CASSAEAGGPYNEQFF. DNA for the CDR3: TGTGCCAGCAGCGCCGAAGCGGGAGGGCCCTACAATGAGCAGTTCTTC.

A note on this clonotype: Germline and junction disagree at one end, which may indicate a read error. The chain employs TRBV12-3 or TRBV12-4 and TRBJ2-3; no firm D call. This CDR3 region has 15 residues. The DNA of the CDR3 is TGTACCAGCAGTTTTGAACAGCTACACACGTATACGCAGTATTTT. Protein sequence: CTSSFEQLHTYTQYF.

V gene TRBV6-5 combines with J gene TRBJ2-1; TRBD2 matches 11 bases. Germline V gene lookup returns CDR1 MNHEY and CDR2 SVGAGI. The length of the CDR3 is 15 residues. Germline trimming cut 4 bases from V and 5 bases from J; bases unmatched to any gene: 4. CDR3 protein: CASSWTSGSHNEQFF. CDR3 nucleotide sequence: TGTGCCAGCAGTTGGACTAGCGGGTCCCACAATGAGCAGTTCTTC.